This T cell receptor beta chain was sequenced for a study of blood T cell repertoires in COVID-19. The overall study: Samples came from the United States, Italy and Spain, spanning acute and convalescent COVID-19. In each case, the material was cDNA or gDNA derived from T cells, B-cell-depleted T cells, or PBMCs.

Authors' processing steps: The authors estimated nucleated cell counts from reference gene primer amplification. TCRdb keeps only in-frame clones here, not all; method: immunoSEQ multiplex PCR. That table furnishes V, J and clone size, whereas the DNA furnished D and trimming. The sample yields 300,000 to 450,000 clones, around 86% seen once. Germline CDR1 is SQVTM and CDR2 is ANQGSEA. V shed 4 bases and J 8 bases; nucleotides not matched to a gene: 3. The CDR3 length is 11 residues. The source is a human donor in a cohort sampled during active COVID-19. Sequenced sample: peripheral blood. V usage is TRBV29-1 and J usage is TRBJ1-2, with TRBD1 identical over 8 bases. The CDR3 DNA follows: TGCAGCGTTGGACAGGGGCAGGGCTACACCTTC. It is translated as CSVGQGQGYTF.